A single sample gave rise to the 17 T cell receptor beta chains below, sequenced in a study of shared clonotypes between healthy human individuals. In the naive CD8 group, cells lacked CD45RO and were positively selected for CCR7, so terminally differentiated effector memory CD45RA+ cells were left out. This table comes from immunoSEQ multiplex PCR, and its TCRdb copy is limited to in-frame clones, with some not included. Among some 1,900,000 clones, about 95% were seen once, and the ten largest hold around 1.2%. The source material was naive CD8+ T cells sorted from blood. The receptors derive from a man aged 18-30 years in good health.

V usage is TRBV6-5 and J usage is TRBJ1-2; possible D gene TRBD1, 6 bases. V dropped 8 bases and J dropped 7 bases, with 14 bases sitting between them. Germline V CDR1 and CDR2: MNHEY, SVGAGI. This CDR3 region has 12 residues. The CDR3: CASVFRGGGYTF. The CDR3 nucleotides read TGTGCCAGCGTCTTCAGGGGAGGTGGCTACACCTTC.

This clone has only one observation. The genes are TRBV7-9 and TRBJ2-2; the match to TRBD1 covers 10 bases. From germline, CDR1 is SEHNR and CDR2 FQNEAQ (reference sequence). V was clipped by 7 bases and J by 1 base; unmatched bases: 6. There are 16 residues in the CDR3. For the CDR3, the DNA is TGTGCCAGCACCCCGGGACAGGGGCAGAACACCGGGGAGCTGTTTTTT. This codes for CASTPGQGQNTGELFF.

This chain links TRBV9 with TRBJ2-3; 9 bases fit TRBD2. Trimming took 0 bases from V and 2 from J; bases not matched to a gene: 16. Germline assignment: CDR1 SGDLS and CDR2 YYNGEE. This CDR3 spans 20 amino acids. The CDR3 DNA reads TGTGCCAGCAGCGTAGAGGGACACCATAGCGGGAGCGTTACCACAGATACGCAGTATTTT. Protein: CASSVEGHHSGSVTTDTQYF. The full variable domain, rest sourced from reference TRBV9 and TRBJ2-3, is DSGVTQTPKHLITATGQRVTLRCSPRSGDLSVYWYQQSLDQGLQFLIQYYNGEERAKGNILERFSAQQFPDLHSELNLSSLELGDSALYFCASSVEGHHSGSVTTDTQYFGPGTRLTVL.

Here the CDR3 DNA reads TGCGCCAGCAGCTTGGATCCGGACTATAATTCACCCCTCCACTTT. Translation gives CASSLDPDYNSPLHF. The chain recombines TRBV5-1 with TRBJ1-6; D is unclear. From germline, CDR1 is SGHRS and CDR2 YFSETQ. The CDR3 is 15 residues long. Trimming cost V 0 bases and J 3 bases, with 7 bases left between them.

The chain carries TRBV7-9 and TRBJ2-5; 8 positions agree with TRBD2. Germline loops: CDR1 SEHNR, CDR2 FQNEAQ (reference sequence). This CDR3 comprises 15 residues. Unmatched junction bases numbered 6, after V lost 4 bases and J lost 2 bases. CDR3: CASSSGTRTQETQYF. Here the CDR3 DNA reads TGTGCCAGCAGCTCCGGGACTAGAACACAAGAGACCCAGTACTTC.

With regard to this clone: The sample has other DNA sequences that encode this CDR3 too. This sequence joins TRBV28 and TRBJ1-1; the D is unclear. This CDR3 comprises 14 residues. Germline V gives CDR1 MDHEN, CDR2 SYDVKM. V was pared by 2 bases and J by 1 base, with 8 bases between. The CDR3 DNA is TGTGCCAGCAGTTTAGTTGGCGGGAACACTGAAGCTTTCTTT. This codes for CASSLVGGNTEAFF.

V and J are TRBV29-1 and TRBJ2-1, with D possibly matching TRBD2 (5 bases). The CDR3 has 13 amino acids. Germline V lookup: CDR1 SQVTM, CDR2 ANQGSEA. CDR3 sequence: CSAWEPPGGEQFF. The CDR3 DNA reads TGCTCCGCGTGGGAGCCACCGGGCGGTGAGCAGTTCTTC.

The chain joins TRBV5-6 to TRBJ2-1; D remains ambiguous. V was cut by 2 bases and J by 9 bases, with 9 bases left in between. The CDR3 is 12 amino acids. Germline values: CDR1 SGHDT, CDR2 YYEEEE. DNA for the CDR3: TGTGCCAGCAGCTTTATTGGCGGTGAGCAGTTCTTC. Translating gives CASSFIGGEQFF.

The rearrangement links TRBV7-9 to TRBJ2-1; D is perhaps TRBD1 (6 bases). V was clipped by 1 base and J by 5 bases, with 15 bases between them. CDR3 size: 16 residues. CDR1 is SEHNR and CDR2 is FQNEAQ in the germline V gene (reference sequence). CDR3 bases: TGTGCCAGCAGCTTAGTAGCAGGGGTCGGGCACAATGAGCAGTTCTTC. This encodes CASSLVAGVGHNEQFF.

This sequence joins TRBV7-6 and TRBJ2-5, with D maybe TRBD1 (6 bases). Trimming took 4 bases from V and 5 from J, leaving 17 bases between them. The CDR3 length is 15 residues. The germline V gene encodes CDR1 SGHVS and CDR2 FNYEAQ. The CDR3, as DNA: TGTGCCAGCAGCTCACGGGACACAGGTGGGGAGACCCAGTACTTC. This codes for CASSSRDTGGETQYF.

This clone was seen a few times. Other DNA sequences of this sample code for an identical CDR3. This sequence joins TRBV5-6 and TRBJ2-6; no definite D call. Germline assignment: CDR1 SGHDT and CDR2 YYEEEE. Trimming left V 2 bases short and J 0 bases short, with 3 bases between. The length of the CDR3 is 14 residues. The CDR3 reads CASSFGSGANVLTF. The DNA for the CDR3 is TGTGCCAGCAGCTTCGGCTCTGGGGCCAACGTCCTGACTTTC.

This chain uses TRBV10-2 with TRBJ1-1; TRBD1 matches 10 bases. The V and J ends lost 6 bases and 1 base, in that order; junction bases with no gene match: 5. The CDR3 is 15 residues long. Germline-derived CDR1 and CDR2 are WSHSY and SAAADI. The CDR3 reads CASRIGQGGNTEAFF. The CDR3 region has the DNA TGCGCCAGCAGGATAGGACAGGGGGGGAACACTGAAGCTTTCTTT.

The chain uses TRBV29-1 and TRBJ2-3, with TRBD2 matching over 13 bases. V lost 5 bases, J lost 4 bases, and 3 bases stayed unmatched. Per germline, CDR1 SQVTM and CDR2 ANQGSEA. The CDR3 has 14 residues. CDR3 protein: CSVRTSGGADTQYF. In DNA, the CDR3 is TGCAGCGTTCGTACTAGCGGGGGGGCAGATACGCAGTATTTT.

This rearrangement joins TRBV6-5 to TRBJ1-2, with 10 bases matching TRBD1. V dropped 0 bases and J dropped 6; count of bases not matched to a gene: 4. Germline V gene sequence: CDR1 MNHEY, CDR2 SVGAGI. The CDR3 is 15 residues long. DNA of the CDR3: TGTGCCAGCAGTTACTCGGCGACAGGGGGCGATGGCTACACCTTC. The encoded protein is CASSYSATGGDGYTF.

This chain joins TRBV4-1 and TRBJ2-5; D is uncertain. Per germline, CDR1 MGHRA and CDR2 YSYEKL. The V gene lost 4 bases and the J gene lost 2 bases, with 11 bases spanning the gap. The CDR3 loop spans 14 amino acids. In DNA, the CDR3 is TGCGCCAGCAGCCGGTACAGTGCACAAGAGACCCAGTACTTC. The encoded protein is CASSRYSAQETQYF.

The V and J genes are TRBV6-5 and TRBJ2-1; no clear D. The CDR3 has 13 amino acids. The V gene lost 5 bases and the J gene lost 5 bases, with 10 bases spanning the gap. From germline, CDR1 is MNHEY and CDR2 SVGAGI. This CDR3 is CASSLDMDNEQFF. The CDR3 DNA reads TGTGCCAGCAGTCTAGATATGGACAATGAGCAGTTCTTC.

V usage is TRBV4-3 and J usage is TRBJ1-2, with D maybe TRBD1 (6 bases). The CDR3 has 17 residues. V lost 1 base and J lost 0, with 15 bases in between. Germline assignment: CDR1 LGHNA and CDR2 YSLEER. The CDR3 nucleotides are TGCGCCAGCAGCCAAGTCTCAACAGGGCTCGCTAACTATGGCTACACCTTC. It codes for CASSQVSTGLANYGYTF.